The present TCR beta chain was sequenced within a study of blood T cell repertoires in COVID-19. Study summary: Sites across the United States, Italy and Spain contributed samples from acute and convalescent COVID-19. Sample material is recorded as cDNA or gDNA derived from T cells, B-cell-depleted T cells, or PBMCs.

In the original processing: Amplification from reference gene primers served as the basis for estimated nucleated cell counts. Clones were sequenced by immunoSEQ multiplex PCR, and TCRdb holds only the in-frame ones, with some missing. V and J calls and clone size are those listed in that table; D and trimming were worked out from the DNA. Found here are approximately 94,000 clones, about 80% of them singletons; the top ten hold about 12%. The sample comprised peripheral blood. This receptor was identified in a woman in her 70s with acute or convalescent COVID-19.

CDR3 region: CASSQAQGATGGYTF. As DNA, the CDR3 is TGCGCCAGCAGCCAAGCACAGGGGGCCACGGGTGGCTACACCTTC. The gene calls are TRBV4-1 and TRBJ1-2; 9 positions match TRBD1. With 1 base clipped from V and 7 bases from J, the junction kept 7 bases outside the gene matches. The CDR3 length is 15 residues. Germline loops: CDR1 MGHRA, CDR2 YSYEKL.